The clone carrying this T cell receptor beta chain has a handful of counts. Its antigen remains unknown. These data come from a study of cytomegalovirus exposure and HLA in healthy donors. CDR3 size: 15 residues. Germline lookup yields CDR1 SGHNT and CDR2 YYREEE (reference sequence). V dropped 2 bases and J dropped 3; count of bases not matched to a gene: 6. Generated by immunoSEQ multiplex PCR, the TCRdb table keeps only in-frame clones and is missing some. The sample includes over 250,000 clones, approximately 86% seen only once; the top ten take roughly 0.99%. Study-wide results and caveats: Overall, around 150 TCR beta chains were annotated as cytomegalovirus-associated.

This receptor was obtained from a woman aged 18-35 years in good health and CMV-seronegative. The chain recombines TRBV5-4 with TRBJ2-5, with 8 bases lining up with TRBD2. The sequenced material came from PBMCs. CDR3 amino acids: CASSFVPGGEETQYF. DNA for the CDR3: TGTGCCAGCAGCTTCGTTCCGGGGGGGGAAGAGACCCAGTACTTC.